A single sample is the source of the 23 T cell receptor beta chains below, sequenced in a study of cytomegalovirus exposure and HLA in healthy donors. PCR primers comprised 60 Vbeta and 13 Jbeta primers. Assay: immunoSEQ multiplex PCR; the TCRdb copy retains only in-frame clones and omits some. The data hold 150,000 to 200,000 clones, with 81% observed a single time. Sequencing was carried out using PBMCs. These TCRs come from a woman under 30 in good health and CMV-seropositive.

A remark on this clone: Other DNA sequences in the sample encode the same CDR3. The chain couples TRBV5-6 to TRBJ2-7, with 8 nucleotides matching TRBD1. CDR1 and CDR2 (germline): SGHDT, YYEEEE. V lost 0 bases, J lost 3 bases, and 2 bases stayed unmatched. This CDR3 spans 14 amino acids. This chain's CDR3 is CASSLGTGFYEQYF. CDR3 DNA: TGTGCCAGCAGCTTGGGGACAGGGTTCTACGAGCAGTACTTC.

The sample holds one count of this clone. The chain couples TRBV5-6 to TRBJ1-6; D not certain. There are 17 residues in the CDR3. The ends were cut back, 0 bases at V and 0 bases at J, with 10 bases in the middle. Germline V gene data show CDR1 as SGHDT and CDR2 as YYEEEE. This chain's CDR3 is CASSLVRSFSYNSPLHF. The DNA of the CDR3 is TGTGCCAGCAGCTTGGTGCGCTCTTTCTCCTATAATTCACCCCTCCACTTT.

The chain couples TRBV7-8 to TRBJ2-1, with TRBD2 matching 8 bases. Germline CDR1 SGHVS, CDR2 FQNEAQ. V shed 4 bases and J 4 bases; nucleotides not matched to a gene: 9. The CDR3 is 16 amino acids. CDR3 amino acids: CASSSIGGARYNEQFF. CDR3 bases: TGTGCCAGCAGCTCTATCGGGGGGGCCCGGTACAATGAGCAGTTCTTC. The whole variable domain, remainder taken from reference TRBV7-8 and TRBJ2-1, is GAGVSQSPRYKVAKRGQDVALRCDPISGHVSLFWYQQALGQGPEFLTYFQNEAQLDKSGLPSDRFFAERPEGSVSTLKIQRTQQEDSAVYLCASSSIGGARYNEQFFGPGTRLTVL.

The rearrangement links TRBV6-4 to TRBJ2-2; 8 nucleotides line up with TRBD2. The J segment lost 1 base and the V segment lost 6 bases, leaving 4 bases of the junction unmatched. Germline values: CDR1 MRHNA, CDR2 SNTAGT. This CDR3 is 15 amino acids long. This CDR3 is CASRRTSGNTGELFF. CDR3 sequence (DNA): TGTGCCAGCAGAAGAACTAGCGGGAACACCGGGGAGCTGTTTTTT.

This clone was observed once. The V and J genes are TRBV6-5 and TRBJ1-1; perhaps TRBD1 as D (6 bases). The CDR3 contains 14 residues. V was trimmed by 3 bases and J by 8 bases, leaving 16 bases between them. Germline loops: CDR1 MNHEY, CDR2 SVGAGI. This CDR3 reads CASSYAGGAWEAFF. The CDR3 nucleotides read TGTGCCAGCAGTTATGCGGGGGGCGCTTGGGAAGCTTTCTTT.

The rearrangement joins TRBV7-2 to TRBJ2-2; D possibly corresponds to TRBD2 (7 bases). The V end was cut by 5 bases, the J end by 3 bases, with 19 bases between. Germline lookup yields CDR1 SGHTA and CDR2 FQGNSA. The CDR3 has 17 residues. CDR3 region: CASSEGGGGPDTGELFF. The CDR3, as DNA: TGTGCCAGCAGCGAAGGTGGGGGGGGCCCTGACACCGGGGAGCTGTTTTTT.

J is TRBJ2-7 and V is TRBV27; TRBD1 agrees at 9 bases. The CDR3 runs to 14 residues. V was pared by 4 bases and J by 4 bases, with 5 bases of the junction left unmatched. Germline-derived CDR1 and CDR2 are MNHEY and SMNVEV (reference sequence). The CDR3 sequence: CASSYTGQGYEQYF. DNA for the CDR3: TGTGCCAGCAGTTATACGGGACAGGGTTACGAGCAGTACTTC.

Here the CDR3 reads CASSSETQYF. The CDR3 coding sequence is TGTGCCAGCAGTTCGGAGACCCAGTACTTC. The V call is TRBV27, the J call TRBJ2-5; unclear D gene. The ends were cut back, 4 bases at V and 5 bases at J, with 2 bases in the middle. The V gene's germline CDR1 is MNHEY and CDR2 SMNVEV (reference sequence). The CDR3 loop spans 10 amino acids.

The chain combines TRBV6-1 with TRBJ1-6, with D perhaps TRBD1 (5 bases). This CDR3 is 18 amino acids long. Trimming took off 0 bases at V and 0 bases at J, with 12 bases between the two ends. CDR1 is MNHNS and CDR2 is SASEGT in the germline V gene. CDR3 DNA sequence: TGTGCCAGCAGTGAAGCCGCCGGGGGGAGCTCCTATAATTCACCCCTCCACTTT. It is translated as CASSEAAGGSSYNSPLHF.

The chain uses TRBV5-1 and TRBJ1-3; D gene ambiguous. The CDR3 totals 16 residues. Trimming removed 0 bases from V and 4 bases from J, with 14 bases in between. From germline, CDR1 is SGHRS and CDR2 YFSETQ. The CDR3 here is CASSLAGRIGGNTIYF. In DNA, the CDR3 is TGCGCCAGCAGCTTGGCCGGGAGAATTGGCGGAAACACCATATATTTT. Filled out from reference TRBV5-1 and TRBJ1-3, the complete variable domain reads KAGVTQTPRYLIKTRGQQVTLSCSPISGHRSVSWYQQTPGQGLQFLFEYFSETQRNKGNFPGRFSGRQFSNSRSEMNVSTLELGDSALYLCASSLAGRIGGNTIYFGEGSWLTVV.

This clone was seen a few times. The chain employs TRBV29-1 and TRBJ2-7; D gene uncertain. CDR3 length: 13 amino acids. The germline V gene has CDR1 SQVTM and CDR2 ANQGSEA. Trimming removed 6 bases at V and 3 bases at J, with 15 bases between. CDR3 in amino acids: CSVIIDFYYEQYF. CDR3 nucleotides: TGCAGCGTGATTATAGACTTTTACTACGAGCAGTACTTC.

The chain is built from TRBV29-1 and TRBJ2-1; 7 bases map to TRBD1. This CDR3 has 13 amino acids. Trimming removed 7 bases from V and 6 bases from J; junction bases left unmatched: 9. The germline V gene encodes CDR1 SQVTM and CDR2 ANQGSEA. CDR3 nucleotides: TGCAGCGCCGCCCCAACAGGGGCCAATGAGCAGTTCTTC. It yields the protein CSAAPTGANEQFF.

Here the CDR3 reads CASSQDMGQDTQYF. Here the CDR3 DNA reads TGCGCCAGCAGCCAAGATATGGGCCAAGATACGCAGTATTTT. The chain uses TRBV4-1 and TRBJ2-3; D unclear. This CDR3 has 14 amino acids. The V gene lost 0 bases and the J gene lost 5 bases, with 9 bases spanning the gap. Germline V gene data show CDR1 as MGHRA and CDR2 as YSYEKL.

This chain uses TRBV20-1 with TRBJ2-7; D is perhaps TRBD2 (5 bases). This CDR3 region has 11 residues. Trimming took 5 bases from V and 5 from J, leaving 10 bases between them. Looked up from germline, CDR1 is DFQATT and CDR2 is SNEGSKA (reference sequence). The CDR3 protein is CSARTDHEQYF. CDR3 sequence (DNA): TGCAGTGCTCGGACTGACCACGAGCAGTACTTC.

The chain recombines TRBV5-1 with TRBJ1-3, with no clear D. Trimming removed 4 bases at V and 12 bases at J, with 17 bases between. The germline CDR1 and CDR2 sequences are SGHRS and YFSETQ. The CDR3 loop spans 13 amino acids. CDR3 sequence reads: CASSAQTGNHIYF. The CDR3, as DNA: TGCGCCAGCAGCGCACAAACGGGGAACCACATATATTTT.

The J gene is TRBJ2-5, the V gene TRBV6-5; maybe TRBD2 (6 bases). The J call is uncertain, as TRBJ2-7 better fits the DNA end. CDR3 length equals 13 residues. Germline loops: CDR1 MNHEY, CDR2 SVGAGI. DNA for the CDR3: TGTGCCAGCAACAGCGGACTACACTACGAGCAGTACTTC. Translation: CASNSGLHYEQYF.

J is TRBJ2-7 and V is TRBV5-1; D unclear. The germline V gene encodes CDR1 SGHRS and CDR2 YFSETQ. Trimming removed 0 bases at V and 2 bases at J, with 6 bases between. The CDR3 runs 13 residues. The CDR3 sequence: CASSLDAAYEQYF. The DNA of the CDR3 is TGCGCCAGCAGCTTGGATGCAGCCTACGAGCAGTACTTC.

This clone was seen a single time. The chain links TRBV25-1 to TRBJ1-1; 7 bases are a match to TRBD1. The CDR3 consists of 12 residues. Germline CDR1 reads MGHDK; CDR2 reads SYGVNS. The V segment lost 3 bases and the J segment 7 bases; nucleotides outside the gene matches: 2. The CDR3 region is CASSDGTVEAFF. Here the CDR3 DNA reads TGTGCCAGCAGTGATGGGACAGTTGAAGCTTTCTTT. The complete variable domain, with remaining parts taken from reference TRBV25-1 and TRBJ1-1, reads EADIYQTPRYLVIGTGKKITLECSQTMGHDKMYWYQQDPGMELHLIHYSYGVNSTEKGDLSSESTVSRIRTEHFPLTLESARPSHTSQYLCASSDGTVEAFFGQGTRLTVV.

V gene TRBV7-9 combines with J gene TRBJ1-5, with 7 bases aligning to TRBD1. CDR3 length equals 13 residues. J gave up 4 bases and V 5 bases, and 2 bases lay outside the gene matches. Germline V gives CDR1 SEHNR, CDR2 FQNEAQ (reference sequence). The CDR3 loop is CASSRDRNQPQHF. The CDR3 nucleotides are TGTGCCAGCAGCCGGGACAGAAATCAGCCCCAGCATTTT.

CDR3 DNA: TGTGCCAGCAGCCCAGCAGGCTACGAGCAGTACTTC. This codes for CASSPAGYEQYF. The chain employs TRBV7-9 and TRBJ2-7, with D uncertain. The V gene's germline CDR1 is SEHNR and CDR2 FQNEAQ (reference sequence). The CDR3 contains 12 residues. V was clipped by 5 bases and J by 3 bases, with 8 bases between them.

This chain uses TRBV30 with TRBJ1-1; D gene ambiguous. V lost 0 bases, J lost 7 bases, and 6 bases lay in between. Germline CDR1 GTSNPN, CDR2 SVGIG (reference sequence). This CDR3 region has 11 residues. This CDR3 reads CAWSVRGEAFF. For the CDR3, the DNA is TGTGCCTGGAGTGTAAGAGGTGAAGCTTTCTTT.

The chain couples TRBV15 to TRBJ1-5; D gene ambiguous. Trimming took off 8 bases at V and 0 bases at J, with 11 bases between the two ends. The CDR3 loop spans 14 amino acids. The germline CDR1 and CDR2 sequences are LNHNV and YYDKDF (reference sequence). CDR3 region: CATARHDSNQPQHF. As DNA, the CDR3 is TGTGCCACCGCGAGACATGATAGCAATCAGCCCCAGCATTTT.

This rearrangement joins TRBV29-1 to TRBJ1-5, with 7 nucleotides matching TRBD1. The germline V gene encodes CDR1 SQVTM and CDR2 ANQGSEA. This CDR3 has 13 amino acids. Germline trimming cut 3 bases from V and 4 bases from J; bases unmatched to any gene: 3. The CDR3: CSVEGQPNQPQHF. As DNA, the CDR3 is TGCAGCGTTGAGGGACAGCCGAATCAGCCCCAGCATTTT.